The clone carrying this TCR beta chain came up many times. Its antigen remains unknown. The record originates from a study of neurological immune-mediated disorders. General study results and limits: The most TCR clonal expansion was seen in HTLV-1-associated myelopathy, whereas the least was seen in multiple sclerosis, below the level in healthy controls. Among expanded clones, no CDR3 amino acid sequences were shared across subjects, a pattern suggesting private repertoires in all groups.

Where libraries were unsorted, they were derived from 2 million PBMCs stored at -80 degrees C. As for the cDNA, it was generated by 5'RACE with 10-nucleotide random UMIs. TCRdb processed the 5' RACE reads anew with MiXCR; each CDR3 protein has one entry. The table includes some 86,000 distinct CDR3 sequences, 2.6% detected once. This CDR3 has 16 residues. Germline CDR1 is MGHDK and CDR2 is SYGVNS. The V segment lost 2 bases and the J segment 5 bases; nucleotides outside the gene matches: 7. The rearrangement joins TRBV25-1 to TRBJ2-2; the match to TRBD2 covers 8 bases. This clonotype was sampled from a woman aged 25 to 39 with multiple sclerosis. Sample: PBMCs. The CDR3: CASSELAGGGTGELFF. CDR3 nucleotides: TGTGCCAGCAGTGAACTGGCGGGAGGAGGGACCGGGGAGCTGTTTTTT.